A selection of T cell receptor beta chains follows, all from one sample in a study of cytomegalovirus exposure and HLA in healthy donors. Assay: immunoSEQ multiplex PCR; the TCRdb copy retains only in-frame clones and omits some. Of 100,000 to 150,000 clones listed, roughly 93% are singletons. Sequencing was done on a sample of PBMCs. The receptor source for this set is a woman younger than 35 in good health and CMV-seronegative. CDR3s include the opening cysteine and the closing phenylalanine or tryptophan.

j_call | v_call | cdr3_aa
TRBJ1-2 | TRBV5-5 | CASKASLSSGQGLGAYGYTF
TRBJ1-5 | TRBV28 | CASSPDRYNQPQHF
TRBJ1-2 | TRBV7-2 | CASTEGGRMYGYTF
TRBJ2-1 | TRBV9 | CASSVGTALADEQFF
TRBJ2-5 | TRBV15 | CATSRGRGPGETQYF
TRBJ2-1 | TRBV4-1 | CASSQNPIISSYNEQFF
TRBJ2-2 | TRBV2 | CASSGRGGELFF
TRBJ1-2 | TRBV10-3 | CAISVGTDVYGYTF
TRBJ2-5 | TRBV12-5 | CASGSNGETQYF
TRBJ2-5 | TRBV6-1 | CASSELAGGPQETQYF